The rows below give T cell receptor beta chains drawn from one sample of a study of CD8 T cells in Susac syndrome. TCRdb independently ran MiXCR on the immunoSEQ multiplex PCR reads; one entry per CDR3 protein. Of about 150,000 distinct CDR3 sequences in the sample, approximately 96% were seen once. The sample consisted of CD4+ T cells from PBMCs. These receptors came from a human donor with Susac syndrome. CDR3s include the opening cysteine and the closing phenylalanine or tryptophan. D genes are given only for firm matches.

d_call	v_call	j_call	cdr3_nt	cdr3_aa
TRBD1	TRBV5-1	TRBJ2-7	TGCGCCAGCAGCACAACAGGGGACTACGAGCAGTACTTC	CASSTTGDYEQYF
.	TRBV12-3/TRBV12-4	TRBJ2-5	TGTGCCAGCAGTTTACGCCCCCAGGAGACCCAGTACTTC	CASSLRPQETQYF
TRBD2	TRBV12-3/TRBV12-4	TRBJ2-1	TGTGCCAGCAGTCCTGGACTAGCGGGGGGACAAAGCAATGAGCAGTTCTTC	CASSPGLAGGQSNEQFF
.	TRBV4-2	TRBJ1-3	TGTGCCAGCAGCCAAGAAGGGAGCTCTGGAAACACCATATATTTT	CASSQEGSSGNTIYF
TRBD2	TRBV6-6	TRBJ2-1	TGTGCCAGCAGTTACTCGGAGCGGGGGGGCGGGTTCTTC	CASSYSERGGGFF
TRBD1	TRBV4-1	TRBJ1-5	TGCGCCAGCAGCCAGGCCGGACAGGGACGACAGCCCCAGCATTTT	CASSQAGQGRQPQHF
.	TRBV10-3	TRBJ2-3	TGTGCCATCAGTGAGTCCTCAGATACGCAGTATTTT	CAISESSDTQYF
.	TRBV5-1	TRBJ1-1	TGCGCCAGCAGCCAGGGACACTCGAACACTGAAGCTTTCTTT	CASSQGHSNTEAFF
.	TRBV3-1	TRBJ1-2	TGTGCCAGCAGCCAAGATGTGGAATTGACAAGGACGTTC	CASSQDVELTRTF
TRBD1	TRBV11-2	TRBJ2-5	TGTGCCAGCAGCTCCGTAAGGACAGGGACCCAAGAGACCCAGTACTTC	CASSSVRTGTQETQYF
.	TRBV7-2	TRBJ2-5	TGTGCCAGCAGCTTAGGGGCGTGGCAAGAGACCCAGTACTTC	CASSLGAWQETQYF
TRBD1	TRBV7-9	TRBJ2-5	TGTGCCAGCAGCACCCTGACAGGGGGCACGGAGACCCAGTACTTC	CASSTLTGGTETQYF
.	TRBV7-2	TRBJ1-2	TGTGCCAGCAGCTTAGCTCAGGGTCGGGATGGCTACACCTTC	CASSLAQGRDGYTF
.	TRBV29-1	TRBJ1-5	TGCAGCGTTGATGGGGGAGACGGGCAGCCCCAGCATTTT	CSVDGGDGQPQHF
.	TRBV5-4	TRBJ2-2	TGTGCCAGCAATACGGGAGTGGGGACCGGGGAGCTGTTTTTT	CASNTGVGTGELFF
TRBD2	TRBV20-1	TRBJ2-1	TGCAGTGCTGGTAGCGGGGGAACCTCTGGTGAGCAGTTCTTC	CSAGSGGTSGEQFF
.	TRBV28	TRBJ1-2	TGTGCCAGCAGGACCAGGGAAGTCGGCAACTATGGCTACACCTTC	CASRTREVGNYGYTF
.	TRBV2	TRBJ1-1	TGTGCCAGCCAAATAGGGGACACTGAAGCTTTCTTT	CASQIGDTEAFF
.	TRBV6-6	TRBJ1-1	TGTGCCAGCAGTTACTCGTTACAGGGATCGTCTTTCTTT	CASSYSLQGSSFF
.	TRBV20-1	TRBJ2-5	TGCAGTGCTAGCTCAAGGCAGGGTGGGAGAGAGACCCAGTACTTC	CSASSRQGGRETQYF
TRBD2	TRBV20-1	TRBJ2-7	TGCAGTGCTAGTCCCCCGGGACTAGTGTCCTACGAGCAGTACTTC	CSASPPGLVSYEQYF
.	TRBV5-1	TRBJ1-1	TGCGCCAGCAGCTTTAGCGGCGAATATGAAGCTTTCTTT	CASSFSGEYEAFF
.	TRBV20-1	TRBJ1-5	TGCAGTGCTAGAGATCTGCAAGGGGCACACCTCAATCAGCCCCAGCATTTT	CSARDLQGAHLNQPQHF
.	TRBV7-9	TRBJ1-4	TGTGCCAGCCACGGCGAAAAACTGTTTTTT	CASHGEKLFF
.	TRBV18	TRBJ1-6	TGTGCCAGCTCACCGGGGTTCGGGGATTCACCCCTCCACTTT	CASSPGFGDSPLHF
TRBD2	TRBV27	TRBJ2-2	TGTGCCAGCCGGTTGGGGCGGGAGGGGGCCGGGGAGCTGTTTTTT	CASRLGREGAGELFF
.	TRBV6-5	TRBJ2-7	TGTGCCAGCAGCCAGGAGGCGACCGGGGGCTACGAGCAGTACTTC	CASSQEATGGYEQYF
TRBD1	TRBV28	TRBJ1-4	TGTGCCAGCAGTTTTTCTCAGGGGGCTGGTACTAATGAAAAACTGTTTTTT	CASSFSQGAGTNEKLFF